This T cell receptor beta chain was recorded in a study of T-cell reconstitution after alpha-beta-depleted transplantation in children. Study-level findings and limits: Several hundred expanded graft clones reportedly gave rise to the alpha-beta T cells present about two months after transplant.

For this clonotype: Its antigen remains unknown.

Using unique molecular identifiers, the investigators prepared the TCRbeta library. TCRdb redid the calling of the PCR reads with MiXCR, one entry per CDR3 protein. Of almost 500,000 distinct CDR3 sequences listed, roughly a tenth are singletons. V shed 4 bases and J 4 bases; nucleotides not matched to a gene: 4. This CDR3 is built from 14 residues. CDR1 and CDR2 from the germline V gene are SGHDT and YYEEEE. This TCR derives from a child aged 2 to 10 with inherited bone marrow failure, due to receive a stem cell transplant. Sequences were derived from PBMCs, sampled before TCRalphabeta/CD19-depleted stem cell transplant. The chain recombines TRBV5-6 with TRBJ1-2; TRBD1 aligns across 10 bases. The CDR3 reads CASSKTGGIYGYTF. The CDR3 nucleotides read TGTGCCAGCAGCAAGACAGGGGGCATCTATGGCTACACCTTC. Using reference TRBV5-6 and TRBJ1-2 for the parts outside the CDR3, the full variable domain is DAGVTQSPTHLIKTRGQQVTLRCSPKSGHDTVSWYQQALGQGPQFIFQYYEEEERQRGNFPDRFSGHQFPNYSSELNVNALLLGDSALYLCASSKTGGIYGYTFGSGTRLTVV.